These T cell receptor beta chains were read from a single sample in a study of OX40 agonist ivuxolimab in advanced cancers. The assay was immunoSEQ multiplex PCR, and TCRdb's table has in-frame clones only and misses some. Among about 53,000 clones listed, roughly 84% were seen once. This specimen consisted of CD4+ or CD8+ T cells sorted from blood, obtained in a trial of the OX40 agonist ivuxolimab. All receptors come from an adult with an advanced solid tumor such as melanoma, head and neck, liver or kidney cancer. The CDR3 runs from the conserved cysteine through the conserved F or W. The D gene is left open where the match is weak. Size values are once, few and many counts, or a class for expanded clones, and some rows have none.

clone size,D gene,V gene,J gene,CDR3 protein,CDR3 DNA
NA,NA,TRBV2,TRBJ1-5,CASRREGGSSNQPQHF,TGTGCCAGCAGGAGGGAGGGGGGGTCGAGCAATCAGCCCCAGCATTTT
NA,NA,TRBV18,TRBJ2-7,CASSSTEGYEQYF,TGTGCCAGCTCCAGTACTGAGGGCTACGAGCAGTACTTC
NA,NA,TRBV7-2,TRBJ2-2,CASASRGDISSGELFF,TGTGCCAGCGCCTCGCGCGGGGACATATCCTCCGGGGAGCTGTTTTTT
NA,NA,TRBV5-1,TRBJ1-1,CASSLDGSNTEAFF,TGCGCCAGCAGCTTGGATGGGTCCAACACTGAAGCTTTCTTT
NA,NA,TRBV5-1,TRBJ1-4,CASTPSSPTNEKLFF,TGCGCCAGCACCCCGAGCAGTCCAACTAATGAAAAACTGTTTTTT
NA,TRBD1,TRBV6-6,TRBJ1-2,CASSLSQGGGYTF,TGTGCCAGCAGCCTTAGCCAGGGGGGCGGCTACACCTTC
NA,NA,TRBV11-2,TRBJ2-5,CASSLSPGVQETQYF,TGTGCCAGCAGCTTATCCCCCGGAGTCCAAGAGACCCAGTACTTC
NA,NA,TRBV5-4,TRBJ2-3,CASSSGSGYTDTQYF,TGTGCCAGCAGCTCGGGTAGCGGATACACAGATACGCAGTATTTT
NA,NA,TRBV6-1,TRBJ1-1,CASSVGGSRTEAFF,TGTGCCAGCAGTGTTGGGGGGTCGAGGACTGAAGCTTTCTTT
NA,TRBD1,TRBV18,TRBJ2-7,CASSPTGGSYEQYF,TGTGCCAGCTCACCGACAGGGGGCTCCTACGAGCAGTACTTC
NA,NA,TRBV12-5,TRBJ2-5,CASGPLGDVGAYF,TGTGCTAGTGGTCCCCTGGGCGATGTTGGGGCATACTTC
NA,NA,TRBV18,TRBJ1-2,CASSTQGLIQDGYTF,TGTGCCAGCTCGACTCAGGGACTAATTCAAGATGGCTACACCTTC
NA,NA,TRBV7-2,TRBJ1-1,CASSTLTVGNTEAFF,TGTGCCAGCAGCACATTGACAGTAGGAAACACTGAAGCTTTCTTT
once,TRBD1,TRBV18,TRBJ2-1,CARDRWGQGNEQFF,TGTGCCAGGGACCGCTGGGGACAGGGCAATGAGCAGTTCTTC
medium-sized,NA,TRBV27,TRBJ1-5,CASSLEGGNQPQHF,TGTGCCAGCAGTTTGGAGGGAGGCAATCAGCCCCAGCATTTT
few,NA,TRBV7-2,TRBJ2-3,CASSPVWGLVQYF,TGTGCCAGCAGCCCAGTGTGGGGACTGGTGCAGTATTTT
once,NA,TRBV5-4,TRBJ1-2,CASSQTGSDGYTF,TGTGCCAGCAGCCAAACAGGGAGCGATGGCTACACCTTC
NA,NA,TRBV28,TRBJ1-2,CASSLPGNYGYTF,TGTGCCAGCAGTTTGCCAGGGAACTATGGCTACACCTTC
NA,NA,TRBV11-3,TRBJ1-2,CASSLGPALAGYTF,TGTGCCAGCAGCTTAGGCCCCGCCTTGGCTGGCTACACCTTC
NA,NA,TRBV15,TRBJ1-1,CATSRVRGGRTEAFF,TGTGCCACCAGCAGAGTCAGGGGTGGACGGACTGAAGCTTTCTTT
few,NA,TRBV7-2,TRBJ2-5,CASSLGGPETQYF,TGTGCCAGCAGCTTAGGAGGCCCAGAGACCCAGTACTTC
NA,TRBD2,TRBV10-2,TRBJ2-5,CASSITSGRIVLGETQYF,TGCGCCAGCAGTATCACTAGCGGGAGAATTGTCTTAGGAGAGACCCAGTACTTC
few,NA,TRBV4-2,TRBJ2-7,CASSQDTGAQYEQYF,TGTGCCAGCAGCCAAGATACGGGGGCACAGTACGAGCAGTACTTC
NA,TRBD1,TRBV7-2,TRBJ1-2,CASSLGPGQQTLYGYTF,TGTGCCAGCAGCTTAGGACCGGGACAGCAAACCCTCTATGGCTACACCTTC
NA,NA,TRBV5-6,TRBJ1-2,CASSFAGVSHGYTF,TGTGCCAGCAGCTTTGCAGGGGTCTCACATGGCTACACCTTC
NA,NA,TRBV27,TRBJ1-3,CASSLSPLLGNTIYF,TGTGCCAGCAGTTTATCGCCCTTACTCGGAAACACCATATATTTT
NA,NA,TRBV30,TRBJ1-2,CAWTGFVFYGYTF,TGTGCCTGGACAGGGTTTGTTTTCTATGGCTACACCTTC
NA,NA,TRBV19,TRBJ1-2,CASSIAFLGTSGYTF,TGTGCCAGTAGTATCGCTTTCCTAGGGACCTCTGGCTACACCTTC
NA,NA,TRBV18,TRBJ2-3,CASSPEMTDTQYF,TGTGCCAGCTCCCCTGAAATGACAGATACGCAGTATTTT
NA,NA,TRBV6-1,TRBJ1-4,CASSEAVPTVAEKLFF,TGTGCCAGCAGTGAAGCGGTCCCGACAGTGGCGGAAAAACTGTTTTTT
NA,TRBD1,TRBV29-1,TRBJ1-2,CSVTVPGQGGGYGYTF,TGCAGCGTTACGGTCCCGGGACAGGGGGGTGGTTATGGCTACACCTTC
once,NA,TRBV19,TRBJ2-7,CASSIMKSAHEQYF,TGTGCCAGTAGTATAATGAAGTCCGCCCACGAGCAGTACTTC
NA,NA,TRBV6-9,TRBJ2-2,CASSFGGHGELFF,TGTGCCAGCAGTTTTGGGGGGCACGGGGAGCTGTTTTTT
NA,NA,TRBV19,TRBJ2-5,CASSDTLQETQYF,TGTGCCAGTAGCGATACCCTCCAAGAGACCCAGTACTTC
NA,NA,TRBV7-6,TRBJ1-6,CASSWTASSPLHF,TGTGCCAGCAGCTGGACAGCTTCTTCACCCCTCCACTTT
NA,NA,TRBV29-1,TRBJ1-2,CRTTTDSPYGYTF,TGCAGGACGACCACAGACAGCCCATATGGCTACACCTTC
NA,NA,TRBV6-1,TRBJ1-5,CASSREVSNQPQHF,TGTGCCAGCAGTAGGGAGGTTTCCAATCAGCCCCAGCATTTT
NA,NA,TRBV5-4,TRBJ2-3,CASSMDSTDTQYF,TGTGCCAGCAGTATGGACAGCACAGATACGCAGTATTTT
NA,NA,TRBV11-2,TRBJ1-1,CASSLDLITEAFF,TGTGCCAGCAGCTTAGATCTGATCACTGAAGCTTTCTTT
NA,NA,TRBV21-1,TRBJ2-7,CASSKAVAPYEQYF,TGTGCCAGCAGCAAAGCAGTGGCCCCTTACGAGCAGTACTTC